Below, 20 T cell receptor beta chains from the same sample are listed, as sequenced in a study of blood T cell repertoires in COVID-19. Profiled with immunoSEQ multiplex PCR; TCRdb holds only in-frame clones, not every one. The table has 100,000 to 150,000 clones, 80% to 95% seen once. The sequenced sample consisted of peripheral blood. Receptors were obtained from a man in his fifties or sixties with COVID-19, enrolled during active disease.

The rearrangement uses TRBV5-1 and TRBJ2-3, with D tentatively TRBD2 (6 bases). V shed 4 bases and J shed 1 base, with 13 bases lying between them. CDR1 is SGHRS, CDR2 YFSETQ, per germline. The CDR3 loop spans 15 amino acids. This CDR3 is CASSRGTVGTDTQYF. The CDR3 region has the DNA TGCGCCAGCAGCCGCGGGACCGTGGGCACAGATACGCAGTATTTT.

This sequence joins TRBV18 and TRBJ2-1; D is perhaps TRBD1 (6 bases). CDR3 length: 15 residues. Trimming removed 2 bases at V and 2 bases at J, with 10 bases between. Germline lookup yields CDR1 KGHSH and CDR2 LQKENI. This CDR3 reads CASSPGRGTYNEQFF. In DNA, the CDR3 is TGTGCCAGCTCACCAGGCAGGGGCACCTACAATGAGCAGTTCTTC.

The V call is TRBV4-2, the J call TRBJ2-3, with D uncertain. Germline V gives CDR1 LGHNA, CDR2 YNFKEQ. The CDR3 is 16 residues long. The V end was cut by 3 bases, the J end by 5 bases, with 18 bases between. CDR3: CASSQPNQVSQDTQYF. The CDR3 region has the DNA TGTGCCAGCAGCCAGCCCAACCAGGTTTCGCAAGATACGCAGTATTTT.

The chain combines TRBV28 with TRBJ1-2; D is unclear. V was shortened by 2 bases and J by 2 bases, with 9 bases between the two germline ends. Germline CDR1 and CDR2: MDHEN and SYDVKM. The CDR3 runs to 14 residues. In DNA, the CDR3 is TGTGCCAGCAGTTTAGTACCGGGAAACTATGGCTACACCTTC. Its translation is CASSLVPGNYGYTF.

The chain uses TRBV29-1 and TRBJ2-1, with TRBD2 matching over 12 bases. CDR3 length: 15 amino acids. Germline CDR1 and CDR2: SQVTM and ANQGSEA. The junction had 10 bases not matched to a gene; V was cut back by 5 bases and J by 8 bases. CDR3 loop: CSVTRPGLAGYEQFF. The CDR3 DNA reads TGCAGCGTTACACGCCCGGGACTAGCGGGTTATGAGCAGTTCTTC.

The chain recombines TRBV28 with TRBJ1-2, with D perhaps matching TRBD1 (6 bases). CDR3 length equals 14 residues. V was cut by 3 bases and J by 0 bases, with 8 bases left in between. Germline V lookup: CDR1 MDHEN, CDR2 SYDVKM. DNA for the CDR3: TGTGCCAGCAGTTTTACAGGGTCTAACTATGGCTACACCTTC. Translation: CASSFTGSNYGYTF.

The chain employs TRBV10-3 and TRBJ1-2; 8 bases are shared with TRBD1. Germline CDR1 reads ENHRY; CDR2 reads SYGVKD. V lost 7 bases and J lost 7; bases outside the gene matches: 5. This CDR3 contains 12 residues. CDR3 region: CAITQGASGYTF. CDR3 coding DNA: TGTGCCATCACTCAGGGGGCGAGTGGCTACACCTTC.

This clone has only one observation. This chain joins TRBV27 and TRBJ2-5; D is unclear. Germline V lookup: CDR1 MNHEY, CDR2 SMNVEV (reference sequence). With 3 bases removed from V and 4 bases from J, the gap between germline ends came to 6 bases. The CDR3 is made up of 12 amino acids. The CDR3 sequence: CASSFSGETQYF. The CDR3 DNA sequence: TGTGCCAGCAGTTTTTCGGGAGAGACCCAGTACTTC.

The chain joins TRBV3-1 (or the pseudogene TRBV3-2) to TRBJ2-3, with TRBD2 as a possible D gene (5 bases). In germline, CDR1 is LGHDT, CDR2 YNNKEL (reference sequence). The CDR3 totals 15 residues. Trimming removed 1 base from V and 4 bases from J, with 12 bases in between. The CDR3 sequence is CASSQGLLLSDTQYF. DNA for the CDR3: TGTGCCAGCAGCCAAGGACTATTACTCTCAGATACGCAGTATTTT.

The rearrangement links TRBV7-2 to TRBJ2-5, with D hard to call. Germline CDR1 is SGHTA and CDR2 is FQGNSA. The CDR3 spans 14 residues. Trimming stripped 1 base from V and 2 bases from J, with 8 bases between. CDR3 amino acids: CASSLVATQETQYF. In DNA form, the CDR3 reads TGTGCCAGCAGCTTAGTTGCGACTCAAGAGACCCAGTACTTC.

This clone occurred a few times. This rearrangement joins TRBV6-1 to TRBJ2-7; 16 nucleotides align to TRBD2. V lost 3 bases to trimming and J lost 4 bases; unmatched junction nucleotides: 0. Per the germline V gene, CDR1 is MNHNS and CDR2 is SASEGT. The CDR3 has 15 amino acids. The CDR3 reads CASSEGLAGGYEQYV. The CDR3 bases are TGTGCCAGCAGTGAGGGACTAGCGGGAGGGTACGAGCAGTACGTC.

The rearrangement links TRBV5-4 to TRBJ2-5; D uncertain. Trimming pared 2 bases from V and 1 base from J, leaving 6 bases between. The CDR3 loop spans 13 amino acids. In germline, CDR1 is SGHNT, CDR2 YYREEE (reference sequence). CDR3 DNA: TGTGCCAGCAGCTTAGAGGCCCAAGAGACCCAGTACTTC. This encodes CASSLEAQETQYF. Full variable domain (rest looked up from reference TRBV5-4 and TRBJ2-5): ETGVTQSPTHLIKTRGQQVTLRCSSQSGHNTVSWYQQALGQGPQFIFQYYREEENGRGNFPPRFSGLQFPNYSSELNVNALELDDSALYLCASSLEAQETQYFGPGTRLLVL.

V gene TRBV20-1 combines with J gene TRBJ1-5; 8 bases align to TRBD1. J lost 3 bases, V lost 3 bases, and 7 bases had no gene match. Germline V gives CDR1 DFQATT, CDR2 SNEGSKA (reference sequence). This CDR3 has 15 residues. Here the CDR3 DNA reads TGCAGTGCTAGTCGGACAGGGCGGGACAATCAGCCCCAGCATTTT. Translation gives CSASRTGRDNQPQHF.

This chain links TRBV24-1 with TRBJ2-1, with 7 nucleotides matching TRBD2. The J segment lost 8 bases and the V segment lost 4 bases, leaving 4 bases of the junction unmatched. Germline CDR1 and CDR2: KGHDR and SFDVKD. The CDR3 totals 13 residues. The CDR3 DNA is TGTGCCACCAGTGACCCGACTAGCCATGAGCAGTTCTTC. Protein: CATSDPTSHEQFF.

The chain uses TRBV7-2 and TRBJ2-7; tentatively, D is TRBD2 (7 bases). CDR1 is SGHTA, CDR2 FQGNSA, per germline. The CDR3 contains 15 residues. V gave up 5 bases and J gave up 3 bases, with 17 bases separating them. The CDR3 nucleotides are TGTGCCAGCAGCAATTCGGGGGGCGGGAGCTACGAGCAGTACGTC. It translates to CASSNSGGGSYEQYV.

This clone occurred once. J is TRBJ2-1 and V is TRBV10-3, with 14 bases identical to TRBD2. This CDR3 comprises 15 residues. Germline CDR1 and CDR2: ENHRY and SYGVKD. The J segment lost 7 bases and the V segment lost 7 bases, leaving 6 bases of the junction unmatched. The CDR3 sequence is CAITIGTSGRNEQFF. The CDR3 nucleotides read TGTGCCATCACTATCGGGACTAGCGGGAGAAATGAGCAGTTCTTC.

This chain joins TRBV2 and TRBJ1-1; the D gene is possibly TRBD1 (5 bases). CDR1 and CDR2 (germline): SNHLY, FYNNEI. This CDR3 has 16 amino acids. The V gene lost 0 bases and the J gene lost 3 bases, with 14 bases spanning the gap. In DNA, the CDR3 is TGTGCCAGCAGTGAAGCCGGGAGGGGACTGGACACTGAAGCTTTCTTT. This gives the protein CASSEAGRGLDTEAFF.

The gene calls are TRBV7-3 and TRBJ2-3, with D possibly matching TRBD2 (6 bases). The CDR3 is made up of 14 amino acids. Trimming removed 4 bases at V and 0 bases at J, with 8 bases between. Germline V gene data show CDR1 as SGHTA and CDR2 as FQGTGA. The chain's CDR3 is CASSSGTSTDTQYF. The CDR3 nucleotides are TGTGCCAGCAGCTCCGGGACTAGCACAGATACGCAGTATTTT.

This sequence joins TRBV30 and TRBJ2-1; 7 positions agree with TRBD2. The CDR3 consists of 17 residues. Germline trimming cut 0 bases from V and 4 bases from J; bases unmatched to any gene: 12. The germline V gene encodes CDR1 GTSNPN and CDR2 SVGIG (reference sequence). CDR3 in DNA: TGTGCCTGGAGTGTCCCCCGTGGGGGAGGGTCATACAATGAGCAGTTCTTC. This gives the protein CAWSVPRGGGSYNEQFF.

This clone turned up a few times. The chain uses TRBV20-1 and TRBJ2-3, with D possibly being TRBD2 (5 bases). The CDR3 is 11 residues long. The V end was cut by 6 bases, the J end by 6 bases, with 10 bases between. CDR1 is DFQATT and CDR2 is SNEGSKA in the germline V gene (reference sequence). The DNA of the CDR3 is TGCAGTGCGTCGGGGTGGGATACGCAGTATTTT. Residues: CSASGWDTQYF.